These 30 T cell receptor beta chains share one sample of origin, sequenced in a study of CD8 T cells in ankylosing spondylitis. TCRdb reprocessed the 5' RACE reads via MiXCR and lists one record per CDR3 protein. The sample contains 300,000 to 400,000 distinct CDR3 sequences, about a fifth of which appear only once. General study findings and limits: In ankylosing spondylitis blood, a motif of roughly 8 highly homologous TCR beta variants appeared characteristic.

Their target antigens are unknown. Source material: blood, either unsorted or a sorted T cell fraction (not recorded which). These receptors came from a male donor with ankylosing spondylitis.

The chain links TRBV6-4 to TRBJ2-3; 13 bases map to TRBD2. Germline CDR1 reads MRHNA; CDR2 reads SNTAGT. The CDR3 loop spans 18 amino acids. V gave up 6 bases and J gave up 6 bases; unmatched junction bases: 15. The CDR3 DNA reads as TGTGCCAGCAGCCCGACCCGTCAGACTAGCGGGAGGATGGATACGCAGTATTTT. Translating it yields CASSPTRQTSGRMDTQYF.

In this sample, this clonotype turned up a few times. This chain uses TRBV6-1 with TRBJ2-5; possibly TRBD1 or TRBD2 for D (5 bases each). V was cut by 11 bases and J by 5 bases, with 21 bases left in between. The CDR3 is made up of 14 amino acids. CDR1 and CDR2 (germline): MNHNS, SASEGT. The CDR3 DNA sequence: TGTGCCGCAATGGGACGCCGGTCCTGGGAGACCCAGTACTTC. It codes for CAAMGRRSWETQYF.

This clonotype was counted many times. The chain couples TRBV29-1 to TRBJ1-5, with D tentatively TRBD1 (5 bases). This CDR3 spans 13 amino acids. Between the trimmed V and J ends, which lost 1 base and 6 bases, there was a span of 10 bases. CDR1 SQVTM and CDR2 ANQGSEA come from the germline V gene. CDR3 nucleotides: TGCAGCGTTGAAGCAGGGATCGGTCAGCCCCAGCATTTT. Translated: CSVEAGIGQPQHF. The entire variable domain, with the rest obtained from reference TRBV29-1 and TRBJ1-5, is as follows: SAVISQKPSRDICQRGTSLTIQCQVDSQVTMMFWYRQQPGQSLTLIATANQGSEATYESGFVIDKFPISRPNLTFSTLTVSNMSPEDSSIYLCSVEAGIGQPQHFGDGTRLSIL.

CDR3 sequence (DNA): TGCAGCGCCGGGCAGGGTTCGACGTATGGCTACACCTTC. Translation gives CSAGQGSTYGYTF. The rearrangement links TRBV29-1 to TRBJ1-2; D perhaps matches TRBD1 (5 bases). CDR1 SQVTM and CDR2 ANQGSEA come from the germline V gene. Trimming removed 7 bases at V and 5 bases at J, with 17 bases between. This CDR3 region has 13 residues.

This clonotype showed up just a few times. The chain joins TRBV11-1 to TRBJ1-6, with D tentatively TRBD1 (6 bases). CDR1 is SGHAT, CDR2 FQDESV, per germline (reference sequence). The CDR3 is 15 amino acids. Trimming took off 2 bases at V and 7 bases at J, with 12 bases between the two ends. The CDR3 DNA reads TGTGCCAGCAGCTTAACAGGGTTTTGGAATTCACCCCTCCACTTT. Translated, it gives CASSLTGFWNSPLHF. Filled out from reference TRBV11-1 and TRBJ1-6, the complete variable domain reads EAEVAQSPRYKITEKSQAVAFWCDPISGHATLYWYRQILGQGPELLVQFQDESVVDDSQLPKDRFSAERLKGVDSTLKIQPAELGDSAMYLCASSLTGFWNSPLHFGNGTRLTVT.

This rearrangement joins TRBV5-1 to TRBJ2-3; D gene ambiguous. CDR3 length: 12 amino acids. The germline gives CDR1 SGHRS, CDR2 YFSETQ. The V end lost 4 bases, the J end lost 9 bases, and 12 bases lay between the germline ends. The CDR3 DNA reads TGCGCCAGCAGCGTACTTGAAGGGACGCAGTATTTT. Translated: CASSVLEGTQYF.

The chain couples TRBV7-9 to TRBJ2-6; 7 bases agree with TRBD1. Germline-derived CDR1 and CDR2 are SEHNR and FQNEAQ (reference sequence). V trimming: 4 bases; J trimming: 2 bases; junction bases outside the gene matches: 8. The CDR3 contains 17 residues. The CDR3 DNA is TGTGCCAGCAGCTCCCCCCGAGGGGGCACTGGGGCCAACGTCCTGACTTTC. Protein sequence: CASSSPRGGTGANVLTF. Looking up the rest from reference TRBV7-9 and TRBJ2-6 gives the full variable domain: DTGVSQNPRHKITKRGQNVTFRCDPISEHNRLYWYRQTLGQGPEFLTYFQNEAQLEKSRLLSDRFSAERPKGSFSTLEIQRTEQGDSAMYLCASSSPRGGTGANVLTFGAGSRLTVL.

This clonotype appeared many times. The chain recombines TRBV5-1 with TRBJ2-5, with a tentative D call TRBD2 (5 bases). Germline lookup yields CDR1 SGHRS and CDR2 YFSETQ. V was shortened by 0 bases and J by 4 bases, with 16 bases between the two germline ends. The length of the CDR3 is 16 residues. For the CDR3, the DNA is TGCGCCAGCAGCTTGGCCGCCGGACTGGAAGGAGAGACCCAGTACTTC. It encodes CASSLAAGLEGETQYF.

CDR3 nucleotides: TGTGCCAGTAGCCCGGGGCCGGACAGGGGAAATGGCTACACCTTC. Translated, it gives CASSPGPDRGNGYTF. This chain uses TRBV19 with TRBJ1-2, with 9 bases fitting TRBD1. Germline lookup yields CDR1 LNHDA and CDR2 SQIVND (reference sequence). J was trimmed by 6 bases and V by 6 bases; bases with no gene match: 11. The CDR3 spans 15 residues. The complete variable domain, with remaining parts taken from reference TRBV19 and TRBJ1-2, reads DGGITQSPKYLFRKEGQNVTLSCEQNLNHDAMYWYRQDPGQGLRLIYYSQIVNDFQKGDIAEGYSVSREKKESFPLTVTSAQKNPTAFYLCASSPGPDRGNGYTFGSGTRLTVV.

This clonotype was detected only a few times. This chain connects TRBV7-8 to TRBJ2-7; 7 bases are a match to TRBD2. In germline, CDR1 is SGHVS, CDR2 FQNEAQ. J gave up 6 bases and V 0 bases, and 11 bases lay outside the gene matches. The CDR3 loop spans 16 amino acids. Here the CDR3 DNA reads TGTGCCAGCAGCTTAGCCGTAGGAGGGAGGGATGGCGAGCAGTACTTC. Protein sequence: CASSLAVGGRDGEQYF. Combining the CDR3 with reference TRBV7-8 and TRBJ2-7 gives the whole variable domain GAGVSQSPRYKVAKRGQDVALRCDPISGHVSLFWYQQALGQGPEFLTYFQNEAQLDKSGLPSDRFFAERPEGSVSTLKIQRTQQEDSAVYLCASSLAVGGRDGEQYFGPGTRLTVT.

This clonotype showed up many times. The CDR3 DNA sequence: TGTGCCAGCAAGATCTTTCGGGACAGGGGAGACCCTGAAGCTTTCTTT. Protein product: CASKIFRDRGDPEAFF. The chain combines TRBV6-1 with TRBJ1-1; 10 bases are a match to TRBD1. Losses at the gene ends were 7 bases for V and 6 bases for J; bases not matched to a gene: 14. The CDR3 has 16 residues. Germline V gene data show CDR1 as MNHNS and CDR2 as SASEGT.

V usage is TRBV6-1 and J usage is TRBJ1-2, with TRBD1 matching 8 bases. Germline loops: CDR1 MNHNS, CDR2 SASEGT. Trimming removed 8 bases from V and 4 bases from J; junction bases left unmatched: 9. CDR3 length: 14 amino acids. CDR3 nucleotides: TGTGCCAGCCGCACCAGGGGGCTCCCCTATGGCTACACCTTC. Protein: CASRTRGLPYGYTF.

The chain recombines TRBV7-3 with TRBJ2-1; 14 bases align to TRBD2. V shed 5 bases and J 10 bases; nucleotides not matched to a gene: 10. This CDR3 has 16 amino acids. Germline values: CDR1 SGHTA, CDR2 FQGTGA. The CDR3, as DNA: TGTGCCAGCAGCCTCAGACTAGCGGGAGGGCTCGAGGAGCAGTTCTTC. It is translated as CASSLRLAGGLEEQFF.

This clonotype was seen more than once but under ten times. The chain joins TRBV2 to TRBJ1-2; 7 nucleotides match TRBD1. Per the germline V gene, CDR1 is SNHLY and CDR2 is FYNNEI. The CDR3 spans 15 residues. With V trimmed by 5 bases and J by 1 base, 7 bases remained unmatched. CDR3 bases: TGTGCCAGCAGTCCCCGACAGGGTAGTAACTATGGCTACACCTTC. Translating it yields CASSPRQGSNYGYTF.

The chain joins TRBV11-2 to TRBJ2-5; a weak D match, TRBD1 (6 bases). Germline assignment: CDR1 SGHAT and CDR2 FQNNGV. V dropped 0 bases and J dropped 7 bases, with 15 bases sitting between them. This CDR3 is 15 amino acids long. CDR3 in DNA: TGTGCCAGCAGCTTAGATCGTGAGTCGACAGGGACCCAGTACTTC. Translation: CASSLDRESTGTQYF.

The chain carries TRBV5-1 and TRBJ1-3; the D gene is possibly TRBD1 (5 bases). Germline values: CDR1 SGHRS, CDR2 YFSETQ. The CDR3 length is 13 residues. V lost 4 bases and J 9 bases, leaving 14 bases between the germline ends. The CDR3 DNA sequence: TGCGCCAGCAGCCCGGACACTTTCGGCACCATATATTTT. This codes for CASSPDTFGTIYF.

V gene TRBV11-3 combines with J gene TRBJ1-1; TRBD1 might be the D (5 bases). Per the germline V gene, CDR1 is SGHNT and CDR2 is YENEEA. The CDR3 length is 14 residues. Trimming took off 3 bases at V and 4 bases at J, with 12 bases between the two ends. The CDR3 region has the DNA TGTGCCAGCAGCTTTTTAGGGGTGAGCACTGAAGCTTTCTTT. This sequence encodes CASSFLGVSTEAFF. The variable domain in full, with the rest retrieved from reference TRBV11-3 and TRBJ1-1, is EAGVVQSPRYKIIEKKQPVAFWCNPISGHNTLYWYLQNLGQGPELLIRYENEEAVDDSQLPKDRFSAERLKGVDSTLKIQPAELGDSAVYLCASSFLGVSTEAFFGQGTRLTVV.

The V call is TRBV4-3, the J call TRBJ2-2; either TRBD1 or TRBD2 may supply D (5 bases each). The CDR3 is made up of 13 amino acids. Trimming removed 4 bases from V and 8 bases from J, with 11 bases in between. CDR1 is LGHNA and CDR2 is YSLEER in the germline V gene. The CDR3 sequence: CASSRDRHGELFF. The CDR3 nucleotides are TGCGCCAGCAGCCGGGACCGTCATGGGGAGCTGTTTTTT.

This clonotype was found many times. This chain joins TRBV7-2 and TRBJ2-1; D perhaps matches TRBD2 (5 bases). V was trimmed by 1 base and J by 9 bases, leaving 19 bases between them. This CDR3 is 16 amino acids long. The germline V gene encodes CDR1 SGHTA and CDR2 FQGNSA. The DNA of the CDR3 is TGTGCCAGCAGCTTAGGTTTTGTCAGAGGGAGATCTGAGCAGTTCTTC. Protein product: CASSLGFVRGRSEQFF.

In its sample, this clonotype was seen many times. The rearrangement links TRBV7-8 to TRBJ2-7; 10 bases map to TRBD1. Germline CDR1 is SGHVS and CDR2 is FQNEAQ. The CDR3 consists of 14 residues. J was trimmed by 6 bases and V by 6 bases; bases with no gene match: 8. The CDR3 sequence: CASSTGTGVTEQYF. The CDR3 coding sequence is TGTGCCAGCAGTACCGGGACAGGGGTCACCGAGCAGTACTTC.

The table lists this clonotype with a few counts. This sequence joins TRBV9 and TRBJ1-2, with D possibly matching TRBD1 (5 bases). The V end was cut by 0 bases, the J end by 7 bases, with 13 bases between. The CDR3 has 14 residues. The germline V gene encodes CDR1 SGDLS and CDR2 YYNGEE. The CDR3 loop reads CASSVGLGHPGYTF. In nucleotides, the CDR3 is TGTGCCAGCAGCGTAGGTTTGGGGCACCCTGGCTACACCTTC.

This clonotype was detected only a few times. The chain uses TRBV5-1 and TRBJ2-6; a weak D match, TRBD2 (8 bases). CDR1 and CDR2 from the germline V gene are SGHRS and YFSETQ. The CDR3 totals 17 residues. V dropped 2 bases and J dropped 5 bases, with 17 bases sitting between them. The CDR3, as DNA: TGCGCCAGCAGCTTAACTAGCGGAGGGGGCTGGGCCAACGTCCTGACTTTC. The encoded protein is CASSLTSGGGWANVLTF.

The gene calls are TRBV24-1 and TRBJ2-7; no clear D. V was pared by 4 bases and J by 3 bases, with 6 bases between. The CDR3 is 12 residues long. Germline CDR1 and CDR2: KGHDR and SFDVKD. The CDR3 sequence is CATSDSSYEQYF. CDR3 DNA: TGTGCCACCAGTGACTCTAGCTACGAGCAGTACTTC.

The rearrangement links TRBV6-2 or TRBV6-3 to TRBJ2-7; D may be TRBD1 (6 bases). The CDR3 runs 14 residues. In germline, CDR1 is MNHEY, CDR2 SVGEGT. V was cut by 3 bases and J by 3 bases, with 12 bases left in between. CDR3 residues: CASSYIGQLYEQYF. The CDR3 nucleotides are TGTGCCAGCAGTTATATAGGACAGCTCTACGAGCAGTACTTC.

The CDR3 nucleotides are TGTGCCAGCAGCTCGGGACTAGCGGGAACCTTCGATGAGCAGTTCTTC. Its translation is CASSSGLAGTFDEQFF. This chain uses TRBV7-9 with TRBJ2-1, with 13 bases aligning to TRBD2. The germline V gene has CDR1 SEHNR and CDR2 FQNEAQ (reference sequence). V trimming: 4 bases; J trimming: 8 bases; junction bases outside the gene matches: 8. The CDR3 contains 16 residues.

The chain carries TRBV28 and TRBJ2-5, with TRBD2 matching over 16 bases. J was trimmed by 5 bases and V by 5 bases; bases with no gene match: 8. The V gene's germline CDR1 is MDHEN and CDR2 SYDVKM. The CDR3 consists of 17 residues. CDR3 region: CASSPGTSGRAGETQYF. Here the CDR3 DNA reads TGTGCCAGCAGTCCAGGGACTAGCGGGAGGGCCGGGGAGACCCAGTACTTC.

The V and J genes are TRBV7-9 and TRBJ1-2; TRBD1 agrees at 9 bases. The CDR3 extends over 13 amino acids. V trimming: 3 bases; J trimming: 7 bases; junction bases outside the gene matches: 3. Per the germline V gene, CDR1 is SEHNR and CDR2 is FQNEAQ (reference sequence). The CDR3 sequence: CASSLVTGGGYTF. CDR3 bases: TGTGCCAGCAGCTTGGTGACAGGGGGTGGCTACACCTTC.

The V gene is TRBV28, the J gene TRBJ2-7; TRBD2 agrees at 8 bases. The CDR3 is 15 amino acids. Germline values: CDR1 MDHEN, CDR2 SYDVKM. V lost 6 bases, J lost 4 bases, and 11 bases stayed unmatched. The CDR3 sequence: CASSLPSGGLYEQYF. The CDR3, as DNA: TGTGCCAGCAGCCTCCCCTCGGGGGGGCTATACGAGCAGTACTTC.

This chain joins TRBV6-5 and TRBJ1-5; possible D gene TRBD1, 5 bases. Germline V gene sequence: CDR1 MNHEY, CDR2 SVGAGI. The CDR3 length is 13 residues. Trimming removed 2 bases at V and 11 bases at J, with 13 bases between. CDR3 sequence reads: CASSYNGGGAQHF. The CDR3 region has the DNA TGTGCCAGCAGTTACAATGGGGGAGGAGCCCAGCATTTT.

This clonotype turned up a few times. CDR3 loop: CAISESVAGPYEQYF. The CDR3 nucleotides read TGTGCCATCAGTGAGTCGGTAGCGGGCCCCTACGAGCAGTACTTC. V and J are TRBV10-3 and TRBJ2-7; 7 nucleotides agree with TRBD2. The CDR3 consists of 15 residues. The trim removed 0 bases at V and 2 bases at J, leaving 4 bases unmatched. Germline-derived CDR1 and CDR2 are ENHRY and SYGVKD.